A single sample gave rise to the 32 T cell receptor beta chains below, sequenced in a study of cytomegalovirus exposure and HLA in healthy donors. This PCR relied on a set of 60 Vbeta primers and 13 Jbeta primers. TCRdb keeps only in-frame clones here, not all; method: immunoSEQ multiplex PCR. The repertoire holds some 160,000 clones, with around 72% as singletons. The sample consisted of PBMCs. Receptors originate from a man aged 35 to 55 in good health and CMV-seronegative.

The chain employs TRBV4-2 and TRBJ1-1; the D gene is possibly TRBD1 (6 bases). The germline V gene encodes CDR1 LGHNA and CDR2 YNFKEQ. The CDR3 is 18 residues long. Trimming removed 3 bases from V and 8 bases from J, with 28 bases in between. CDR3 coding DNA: TGTGCCAGCAGCCAGGCATTAACAATAGGGGGGGTTCTCTCGGAAGCTTTCTTT. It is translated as CASSQALTIGGVLSEAFF.

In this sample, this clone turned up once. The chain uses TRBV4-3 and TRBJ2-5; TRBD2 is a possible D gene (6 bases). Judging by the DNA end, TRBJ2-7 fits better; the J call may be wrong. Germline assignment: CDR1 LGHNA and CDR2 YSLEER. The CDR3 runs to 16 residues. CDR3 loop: CASSQDLAGRGYEQYF. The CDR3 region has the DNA TGCGCCAGCAGCCAAGACCTCGCCGGGAGAGGCTACGAGCAGTACTTC.

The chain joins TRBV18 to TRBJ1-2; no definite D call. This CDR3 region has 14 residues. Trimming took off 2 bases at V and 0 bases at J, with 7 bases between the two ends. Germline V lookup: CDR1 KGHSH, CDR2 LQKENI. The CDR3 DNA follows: TGTGCCAGCTCACCATCGGAGTCTAACTATGGCTACACCTTC. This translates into CASSPSESNYGYTF.

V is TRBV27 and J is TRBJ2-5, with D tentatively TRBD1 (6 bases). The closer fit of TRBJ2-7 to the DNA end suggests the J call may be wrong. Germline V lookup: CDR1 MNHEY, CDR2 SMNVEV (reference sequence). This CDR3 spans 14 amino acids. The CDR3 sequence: CASGLTGTNYEQYF. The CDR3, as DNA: TGTGCCAGCGGCCTAACCGGGACAAACTACGAGCAGTACTTC.

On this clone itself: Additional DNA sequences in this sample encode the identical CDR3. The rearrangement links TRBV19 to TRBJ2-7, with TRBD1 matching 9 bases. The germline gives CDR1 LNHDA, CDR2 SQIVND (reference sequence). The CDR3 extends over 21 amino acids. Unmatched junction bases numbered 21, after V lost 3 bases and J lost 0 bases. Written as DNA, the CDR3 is TGTGCCAGTAGTATTCGTGGGCGACAGGGGGGTGCGGGAGCCTCCTCCTACGAGCAGTACTTC. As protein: CASSIRGRQGGAGASSYEQYF.

CDR3 nucleotides: TGTGCCAGTAGTATCTTGGGACAGGGTGGATTTGAACAGTACTTC. Amino acid sequence: CASSILGQGGFEQYF. The J gene is TRBJ2-7, the V gene TRBV19; 9 bases agree with TRBD1. Germline CDR1 is LNHDA and CDR2 is SQIVND (reference sequence). The CDR3 has 15 amino acids. Germline trimming cut 3 bases from V and 10 bases from J; bases unmatched to any gene: 13.

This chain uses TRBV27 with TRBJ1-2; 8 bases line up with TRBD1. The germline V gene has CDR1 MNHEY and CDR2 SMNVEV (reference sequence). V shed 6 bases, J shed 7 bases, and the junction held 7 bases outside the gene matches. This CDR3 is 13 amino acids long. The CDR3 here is CASRRDRGGGYTF. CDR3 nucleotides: TGTGCCAGCAGGCGAGACAGGGGTGGTGGCTACACCTTC.

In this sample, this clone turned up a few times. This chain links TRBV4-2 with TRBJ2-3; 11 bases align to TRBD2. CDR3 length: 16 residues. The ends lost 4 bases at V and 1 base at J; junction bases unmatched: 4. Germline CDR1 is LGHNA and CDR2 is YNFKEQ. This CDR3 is CASSPQTSGGTDTQYF. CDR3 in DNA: TGTGCCAGCAGCCCTCAGACTAGCGGGGGCACAGATACGCAGTATTTT.

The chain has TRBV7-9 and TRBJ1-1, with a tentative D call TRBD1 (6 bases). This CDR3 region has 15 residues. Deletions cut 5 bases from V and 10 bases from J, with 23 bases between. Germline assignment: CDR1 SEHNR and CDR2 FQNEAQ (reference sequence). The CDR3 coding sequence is TGTGCCAGCAGCCCGGACGTACAGGGTATGGGTGGAGCTTTCTTT. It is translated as CASSPDVQGMGGAFF. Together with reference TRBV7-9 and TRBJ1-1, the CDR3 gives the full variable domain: DTGVSQNPRHKITKRGQNVTFRCDPISEHNRLYWYRQTLGQGPEFLTYFQNEAQLEKSRLLSDRFSAERPKGSFSTLEIQRTEQGDSAMYLCASSPDVQGMGGAFFGQGTRLTVV.

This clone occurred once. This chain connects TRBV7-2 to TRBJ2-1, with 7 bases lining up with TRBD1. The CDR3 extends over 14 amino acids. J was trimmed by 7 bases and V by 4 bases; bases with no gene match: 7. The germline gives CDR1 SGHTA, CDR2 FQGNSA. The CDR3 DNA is TGTGCCAGCAGCTCAACGACAGGGTCGAATGAGCAGTTCTTC. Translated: CASSSTTGSNEQFF.

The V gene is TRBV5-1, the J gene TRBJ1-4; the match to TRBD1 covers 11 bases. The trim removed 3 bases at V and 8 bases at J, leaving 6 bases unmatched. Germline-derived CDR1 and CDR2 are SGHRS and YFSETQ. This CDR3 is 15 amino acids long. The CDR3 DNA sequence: TGCGCCAGCAGCTCGGGACAGGGGGAGGAGGAAAAACTGTTTTTT. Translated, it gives CASSSGQGEEEKLFF. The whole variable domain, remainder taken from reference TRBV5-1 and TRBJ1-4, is KAGVTQTPRYLIKTRGQQVTLSCSPISGHRSVSWYQQTPGQGLQFLFEYFSETQRNKGNFPGRFSGRQFSNSRSEMNVSTLELGDSALYLCASSSGQGEEEKLFFGSGTQLSVL.

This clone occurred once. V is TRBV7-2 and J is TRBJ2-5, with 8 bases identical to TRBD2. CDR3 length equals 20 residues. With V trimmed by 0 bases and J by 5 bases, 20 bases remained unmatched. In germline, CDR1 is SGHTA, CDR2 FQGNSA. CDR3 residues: CASSLATLGGRFWGSETQYF. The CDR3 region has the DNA TGTGCCAGCAGCTTAGCGACTCTTGGCGGGAGGTTTTGGGGGTCGGAGACCCAGTACTTC.

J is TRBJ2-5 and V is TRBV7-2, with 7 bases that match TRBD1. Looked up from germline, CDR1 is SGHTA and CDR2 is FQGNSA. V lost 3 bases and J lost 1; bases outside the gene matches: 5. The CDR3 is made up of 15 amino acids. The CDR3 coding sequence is TGTGCCAGCAGCTTTGCTGGGACAGCCCAAGAGACCCAGTACTTC. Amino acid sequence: CASSFAGTAQETQYF.

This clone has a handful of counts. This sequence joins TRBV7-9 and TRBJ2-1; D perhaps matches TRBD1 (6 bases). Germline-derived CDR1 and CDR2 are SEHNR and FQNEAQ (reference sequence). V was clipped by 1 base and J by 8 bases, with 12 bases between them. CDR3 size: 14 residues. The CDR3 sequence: CASSLVQGRDEQFF. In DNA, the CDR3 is TGTGCCAGCAGCTTAGTACAGGGCCGGGATGAGCAGTTCTTC.

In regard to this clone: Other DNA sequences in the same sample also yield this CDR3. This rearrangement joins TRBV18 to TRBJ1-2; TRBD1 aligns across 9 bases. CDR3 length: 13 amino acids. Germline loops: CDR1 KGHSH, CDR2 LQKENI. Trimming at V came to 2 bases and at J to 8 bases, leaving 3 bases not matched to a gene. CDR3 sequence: CASSPRQGDGYTF. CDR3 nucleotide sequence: TGTGCCAGCTCACCAAGACAGGGGGACGGCTACACCTTC.

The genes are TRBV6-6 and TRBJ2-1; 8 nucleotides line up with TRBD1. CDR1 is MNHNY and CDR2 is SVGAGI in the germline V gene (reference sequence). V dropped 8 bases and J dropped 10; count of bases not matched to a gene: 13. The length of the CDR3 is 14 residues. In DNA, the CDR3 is TGTGCCAGCGGCTTGACAGGGGCCCCAGGGGAGCAGTTCTTC. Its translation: CASGLTGAPGEQFF.

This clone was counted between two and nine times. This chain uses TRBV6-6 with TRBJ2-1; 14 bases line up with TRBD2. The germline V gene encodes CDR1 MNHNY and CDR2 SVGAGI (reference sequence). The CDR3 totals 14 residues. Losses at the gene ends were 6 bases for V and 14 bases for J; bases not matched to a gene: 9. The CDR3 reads CASRIGTSGSSKFF. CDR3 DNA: TGTGCCAGCAGGATTGGGACTAGCGGGAGTAGTAAGTTCTTC.

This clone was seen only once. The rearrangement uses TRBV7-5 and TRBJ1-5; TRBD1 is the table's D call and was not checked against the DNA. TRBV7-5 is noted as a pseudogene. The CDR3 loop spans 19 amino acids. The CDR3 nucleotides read TGTGTCAGAAGCTTAGTGTTACAGCCTCCTAATTATAGCAATCAGCCCCAGCATTTT. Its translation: CVRSLVLQPPNYSNQPQHF.

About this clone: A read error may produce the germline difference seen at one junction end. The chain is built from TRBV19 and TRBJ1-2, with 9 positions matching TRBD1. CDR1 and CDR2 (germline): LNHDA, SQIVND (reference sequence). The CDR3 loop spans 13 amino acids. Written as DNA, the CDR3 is TGTGCCGCTCAACGGGACAGGGACTTTGGCTACCCCTTC. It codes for CAAQRDRDFGYPF.

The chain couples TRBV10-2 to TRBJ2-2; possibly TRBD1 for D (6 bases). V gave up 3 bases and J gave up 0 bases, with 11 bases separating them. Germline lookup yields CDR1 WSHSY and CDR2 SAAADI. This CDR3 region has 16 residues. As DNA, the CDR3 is TGCGCCAGCAGTGAAGGGGGATTCGCGAACACCGGGGAGCTGTTTTTT. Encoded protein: CASSEGGFANTGELFF.

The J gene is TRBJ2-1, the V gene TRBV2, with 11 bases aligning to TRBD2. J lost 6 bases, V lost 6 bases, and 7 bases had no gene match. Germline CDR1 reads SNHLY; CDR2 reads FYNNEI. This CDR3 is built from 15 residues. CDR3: CASRDSGRAGNEQFF. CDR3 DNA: TGTGCCAGCAGGGATAGCGGGAGGGCGGGCAATGAGCAGTTCTTC. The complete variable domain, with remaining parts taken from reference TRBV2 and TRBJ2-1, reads EPEVTQTPSHQVTQMGQEVILRCVPISNHLYFYWYRQILGQKVEFLVSFYNNEISEKSEIFDDQFSVERPDGSNFTLKIRSTKLEDSAMYFCASRDSGRAGNEQFFGPGTRLTVL.

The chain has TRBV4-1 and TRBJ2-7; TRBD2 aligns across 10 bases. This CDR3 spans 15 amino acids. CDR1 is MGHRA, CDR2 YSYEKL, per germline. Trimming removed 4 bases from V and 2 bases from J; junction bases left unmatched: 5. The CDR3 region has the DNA TGCGCCAGCAGCCTGAACCTAGCGGGGGCCTACGAGCAGTACTTC. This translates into CASSLNLAGAYEQYF.

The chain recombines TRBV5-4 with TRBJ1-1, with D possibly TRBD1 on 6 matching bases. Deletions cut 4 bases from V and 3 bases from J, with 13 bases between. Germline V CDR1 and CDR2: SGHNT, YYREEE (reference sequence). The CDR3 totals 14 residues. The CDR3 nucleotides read TGTGCCAGCAGCAACACAGGGTACGACACTGAAGCTTTCTTT. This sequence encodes CASSNTGYDTEAFF.

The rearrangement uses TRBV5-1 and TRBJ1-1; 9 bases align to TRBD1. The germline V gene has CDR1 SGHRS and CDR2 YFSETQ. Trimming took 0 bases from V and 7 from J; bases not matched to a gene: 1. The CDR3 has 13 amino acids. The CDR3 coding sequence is TGCGCCAGCAGCTTGGGACAGGGGGGTGAAGCTTTCTTT. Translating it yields CASSLGQGGEAFF.

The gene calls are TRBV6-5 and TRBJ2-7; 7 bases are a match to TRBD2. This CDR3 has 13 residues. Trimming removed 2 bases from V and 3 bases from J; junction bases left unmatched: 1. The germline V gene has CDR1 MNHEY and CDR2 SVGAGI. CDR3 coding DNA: TGTGCCAGCAGTTACGAGCGGGACTACGAGCAGTACTTC. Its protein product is CASSYERDYEQYF.

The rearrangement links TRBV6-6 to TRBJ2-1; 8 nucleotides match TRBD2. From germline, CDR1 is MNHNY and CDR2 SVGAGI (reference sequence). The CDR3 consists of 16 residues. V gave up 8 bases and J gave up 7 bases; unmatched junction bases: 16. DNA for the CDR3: TGTGCCAGCGGGGGGGAGGCGGGAGGCCTTTGGAATGAGCAGTTCTTC. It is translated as CASGGEAGGLWNEQFF.

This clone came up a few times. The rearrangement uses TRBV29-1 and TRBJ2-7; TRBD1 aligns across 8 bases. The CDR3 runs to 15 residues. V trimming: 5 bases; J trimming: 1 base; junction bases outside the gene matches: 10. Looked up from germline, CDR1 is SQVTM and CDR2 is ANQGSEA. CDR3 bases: TGCAGCGTTCCAGAAGACAGGGGTCCTTCCTACGAGCAGTACTTC. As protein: CSVPEDRGPSYEQYF.

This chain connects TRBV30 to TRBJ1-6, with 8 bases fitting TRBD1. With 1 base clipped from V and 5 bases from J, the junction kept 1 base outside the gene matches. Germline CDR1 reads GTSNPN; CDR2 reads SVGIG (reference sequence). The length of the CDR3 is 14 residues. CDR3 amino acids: CAWSGGQDNSPLHF. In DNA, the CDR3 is TGTGCCTGGAGTGGGGGACAGGATAATTCACCCCTCCACTTT.

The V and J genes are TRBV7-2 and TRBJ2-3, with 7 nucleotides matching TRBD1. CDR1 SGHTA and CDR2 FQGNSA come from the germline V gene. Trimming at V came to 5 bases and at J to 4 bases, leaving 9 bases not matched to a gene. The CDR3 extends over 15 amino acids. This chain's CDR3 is CASSRTGDESDTQYF. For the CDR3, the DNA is TGTGCCAGCAGCCGAACAGGGGATGAATCAGATACGCAGTATTTT.

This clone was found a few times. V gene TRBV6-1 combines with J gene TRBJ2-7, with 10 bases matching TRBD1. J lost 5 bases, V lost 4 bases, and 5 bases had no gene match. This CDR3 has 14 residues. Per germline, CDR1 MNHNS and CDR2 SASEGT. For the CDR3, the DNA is TGTGCCAGCAGTGGGGGGACAGGGGTCCACGAGCAGTACTTC. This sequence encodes CASSGGTGVHEQYF.

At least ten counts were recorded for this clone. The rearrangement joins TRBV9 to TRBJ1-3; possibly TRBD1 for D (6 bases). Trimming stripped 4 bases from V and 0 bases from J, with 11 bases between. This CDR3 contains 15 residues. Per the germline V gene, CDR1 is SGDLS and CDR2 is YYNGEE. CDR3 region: CASSRGGSSGNTIYF. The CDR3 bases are TGTGCCAGCAGCAGAGGGGGAAGCTCTGGAAACACCATATATTTT.

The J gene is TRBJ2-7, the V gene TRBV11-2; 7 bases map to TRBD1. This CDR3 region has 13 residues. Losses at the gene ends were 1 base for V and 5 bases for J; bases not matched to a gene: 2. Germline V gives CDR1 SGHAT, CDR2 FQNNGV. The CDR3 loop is CASSLGQGDEQYF. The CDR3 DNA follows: TGTGCCAGCAGCTTAGGACAGGGCGACGAGCAGTACTTC.